A selection of T cell receptor beta chains follows, all from one sample in a study of blood T cell repertoires in COVID-19. Repertoires were generated with immunoSEQ multiplex PCR, while TCRdb's copy carries only in-frame clones and drops some. The sample includes approximately 440,000 clones, more than 70% of them seen just once. The specimen was peripheral blood. Receptors originate from a woman aged 45-65 years with COVID-19, enrolled during active disease. The conserved cysteine and the conserved F or W are not part of the CDR3 here.

v_call	j_call	cdr3_aa
TRBV7-2	TRBJ1-5	ASSSDWTGPGGPQH
TRBV4-2	TRBJ2-5	ASSQEGQANQETQY
TRBV4-1	TRBJ1-1	ASSQVIGGPSEAF
TRBV27	TRBJ2-3	ASSLGGRLDTQY
TRBV30	TRBJ2-5	AWETGTSETQY
TRBV6-5	TRBJ1-1	ASSPEGVVGEAF
TRBV4-1	TRBJ1-1	ASSHRQGLNTEAF
TRBV2	TRBJ1-1	ASSSQGQENTEAF
TRBV5-4	TRBJ1-3	ASSSGGIGNTIY
TRBV19	TRBJ1-1	ASSRGGENTEAF
TRBV6-1	TRBJ1-1	ASSEPGLMNTEAF
TRBV19	TRBJ2-1	ASSTPPAGGPNEQF
TRBV4-2	TRBJ2-5	ASGPAGGPGAKVTQY
TRBV19	TRBJ1-5	ASSPGQFAQPQH
TRBV19	TRBJ2-2	ASSDSSSNTGELF
TRBV4-1	TRBJ2-7	ASSQGDRSYEQY
TRBV5-1	TRBJ1-1	ASSWDAGSTEAF
TRBV9	TRBJ1-2	ASSVGTGHYYGYT
TRBV19	TRBJ1-1	ASRYSWGDTEAF
TRBV6-5	TRBJ1-1	ASSKGDGGTEAF
TRBV27	TRBJ1-2	ASTNQQGGGYT
TRBV7-3	TRBJ2-3	ATSRSGNTDTQY
TRBV28	TRBJ2-1	ASSLWTGNAF
TRBV12-5	TRBJ1-2	ASGLESYGYT
TRBV11-2	TRBJ1-1	ASSPGAYENTEAF
TRBV6-5	TRBJ2-3	ASSDSTGGRDTQY
TRBV30	TRBJ2-7	AWGRSYEQY
TRBV15	TRBJ1-5	ATSRDAGGRQPQH
TRBV7-3	TRBJ2-2	ASSLDSWAGSNTGELF
TRBV4-1	TRBJ2-1	ASSQDPTSAHEQF
TRBV5-6	TRBJ1-2	ASSERGRFYGYT
TRBV12-5	TRBJ1-6	ASGPGDSGLNSPLH
TRBV19	TRBJ2-7	ASRGASSYEQY